These 24 T cell receptor beta chains originate from one sample sequenced in a study of post-analysis software for immune sequencing data. General study findings and limits: Comparison of patients with controls showed five or six TRBV segments more frequent in patients, TRBV5-6, TRBV5-1 and TRBV20-1 among them.

These receptors' targets are unknown. Unique molecular identifiers were present in the TCR beta cDNA libraries. One entry per CDR3 protein results from TCRdb running MiXCR on the PCR reads. The data show fewer than 850,000 distinct CDR3 sequences, about 45% seen once. Sequenced sample: blood. All receptors come from a girl aged 10 to 17 with multiple sclerosis.

V usage is TRBV9 and J usage is TRBJ1-6; D possibly corresponds to TRBD1 (5 bases). V was clipped by 2 bases and J by 9 bases, with 15 bases between them. Germline assignment: CDR1 SGDLS and CDR2 YYNGEE. CDR3 length: 15 amino acids. For the CDR3, the DNA is TGTGCCAGCAGCGTGGGCACAGGCGGGGTTTCACCCCTCCACTTT. Translating it yields CASSVGTGGVSPLHF.

Many counts were recorded for this clonotype. This sequence joins TRBV7-2 and TRBJ2-5; a possible D gene is TRBD2 (6 bases). This CDR3 is 16 amino acids long. The germline CDR1 and CDR2 sequences are SGHTA and FQGNSA. Trimming stripped 2 bases from V and 1 base from J, with 14 bases between. The CDR3 here is CASSLTGRRGQETQYF. Here the CDR3 DNA reads TGTGCCAGCAGCTTAACGGGACGGAGGGGCCAAGAGACCCAGTACTTC.

Comment on this clonotype: The junction departs from the called germline gene at one end, perhaps through a read error. This chain connects TRBV5-1 to TRBJ2-6; a weak D match, TRBD1 (5 bases). The CDR3 extends over 16 amino acids. Germline V gene lookup returns CDR1 SGHRS and CDR2 YFSETQ. In DNA form, the CDR3 reads TGCGCCAGCAGCTTGGGAGGCAGCTCTGGGGCCAACGTCCGGACTTTC. This gives the protein CASSLGGSSGANVRTF.

This chain connects TRBV3-1 to TRBJ1-2; D is perhaps TRBD1 (5 bases). CDR1 and CDR2 (germline): LGHDT, YNNKEL (reference sequence). The CDR3 loop spans 15 amino acids. The germline V and J ends were trimmed by 6 bases and 4 bases, with 18 bases remaining between them. This chain's CDR3 is CASSPGEGSIYGYTF. The CDR3 region has the DNA TGTGCCAGCAGTCCGGGGGAAGGCTCAATCTATGGCTACACCTTC.

This clonotype was counted between two and nine times. The J gene is TRBJ1-2, the V gene TRBV7-9; D is undetermined. Trimming removed 5 bases from V and 8 bases from J, with 15 bases in between. Germline V gene lookup returns CDR1 SEHNR and CDR2 FQNEAQ (reference sequence). CDR3 size: 13 residues. The DNA for the CDR3 is TGTGCCAGCAGCCCGCCTGGGGTATACGGCTACACCTTC. Amino acid sequence: CASSPPGVYGYTF.

This clonotype was counted only a few times. The genes are TRBV4-3 and TRBJ2-3; D uncertain. This CDR3 is built from 15 residues. The V end was cut by 0 bases, the J end by 2 bases, with 9 bases between. From germline, CDR1 is LGHNA and CDR2 YSLEER. The CDR3 DNA follows: TGCGCCAGCAGCCAAGATGAGCTCCCCACAGATACGCAGTATTTT. Its translation: CASSQDELPTDTQYF.

The chain uses TRBV5-1 and TRBJ2-7; possible D gene TRBD2, 7 bases. The J call may be faulty, since TRBJ2-4 better matches the DNA end. From germline, CDR1 is SGHRS and CDR2 YFSETQ. CDR3 length equals 15 residues. The CDR3 loop is CASSQQGGVWDIQYF. The CDR3 DNA follows: TGCGCCAGCAGCCAACAGGGAGGGGTCTGGGACATTCAGTACTTC.

CDR3 loop: CASSEDRGYGYTF. DNA of the CDR3: TGTGCCAGCAGCGAAGACAGGGGCTATGGCTACACCTTC. The chain carries TRBV27 and TRBJ1-2; 8 bases are shared with TRBD1. The CDR3 totals 13 residues. The J segment lost 4 bases and the V segment lost 6 bases, leaving 4 bases of the junction unmatched. The germline V gene encodes CDR1 MNHEY and CDR2 SMNVEV (reference sequence).

This clonotype was recorded once. The rearrangement joins TRBV25-1 to TRBJ2-7, with D maybe TRBD2 (5 bases). V was pared by 4 bases and J by 2 bases, with 12 bases between. Germline V lookup: CDR1 MGHDK, CDR2 SYGVNS. There are 14 residues in the CDR3. The CDR3 DNA reads as TGTGCCAGCAGTGTTATCTCCGGGGCCTACGAGCAGTACTTC. Translation: CASSVISGAYEQYF.

The rearrangement links TRBV7-9 to TRBJ2-1; D is ambiguous. The CDR3 loop spans 13 amino acids. CDR1 is SEHNR, CDR2 FQNEAQ, per germline (reference sequence). V lost 6 bases, J lost 6 bases, and 12 bases lay in between. The CDR3 sequence is CASRPGQGNEQFF. For the CDR3, the DNA is TGTGCCAGCAGACCTGGCCAAGGCAATGAGCAGTTCTTC.

This chain links TRBV7-3 with TRBJ2-1, with 8 positions matching TRBD2. The J segment lost 6 bases and the V segment lost 5 bases, leaving 15 bases of the junction unmatched. This CDR3 has 17 residues. CDR1 is SGHTA and CDR2 is FQGTGA in the germline V gene. CDR3 DNA: TGTGCCAGCAGCCCCACCTGGGCGGGAGGAGGGGTCAATGAGCAGTTCTTC. Translating gives CASSPTWAGGGVNEQFF.

The chain uses TRBV14 and TRBJ2-1, with 7 bases fitting TRBD2. The length of the CDR3 is 15 residues. The junction had 9 bases not matched to a gene; V was cut back by 4 bases and J by 6 bases. Germline V gives CDR1 SGHDN, CDR2 FVKESK. The DNA of the CDR3 is TGTGCCAGCAGCCCCCTGACTAGCCCGGCCAATGAGCAGTTCTTC. Amino acids: CASSPLTSPANEQFF. Full variable domain (missing parts from reference TRBV14 and TRBJ2-1): EAGVTQFPSHSVIEKGQTVTLRCDPISGHDNLYWYRRVMGKEIKFLLHFVKESKQDESGMPNNRFLAERTGGTYSTLKVQPAELEDSGVYFCASSPLTSPANEQFFGPGTRLTVL.

The table lists this clonotype with a few counts. This chain uses TRBV29-1 with TRBJ2-1; 14 bases fit TRBD2. Germline V CDR1 and CDR2: SQVTM, ANQGSEA. The CDR3 spans 16 residues. V lost 4 bases to trimming and J lost 0 bases; unmatched junction nucleotides: 2. CDR3 in DNA: TGCAGCGTTGTTGGGACTAGCGGGAGCTCCTACAATGAGCAGTTCTTC. Protein product: CSVVGTSGSSYNEQFF.

Only one count was recorded for this clonotype. V is TRBV7-3 and J is TRBJ2-1; no clear D gene. V was trimmed by 6 bases and J by 5 bases, leaving 8 bases between them. Looked up from germline, CDR1 is SGHTA and CDR2 is FQGTGA. The CDR3 is made up of 12 amino acids. The CDR3 loop reads CASSKTNNEQFF. CDR3 DNA: TGTGCCAGCAGTAAAACTAACAATGAGCAGTTCTTC. Supplemented by reference TRBV7-3 and TRBJ2-1, the full variable domain reads GAGVSQTPSNKVTEKGKYVELRCDPISGHTALYWYRQSLGQGPEFLIYFQGTGAADDSGLPNDRFFAVRPEGSVSTLKIQRTERGDSAVYLCASSKTNNEQFFGPGTRLTVL.

The chain combines TRBV6-7 with TRBJ1-5, with 8 nucleotides matching TRBD1. TRBV6-7 is an ORF for which the function is uncertain. The CDR3 is 18 residues long. With 0 bases clipped from V and 5 bases from J, the junction kept 12 bases outside the gene matches. CDR3 region: CASSYSRRTGKTHQPQHF. CDR3 nucleotides: TGTGCCAGCAGTTACTCCCGCCGGACAGGGAAAACCCATCAGCCCCAGCATTTT.

This clonotype turned up a few times. The chain carries TRBV20-1 and TRBJ2-4; TRBD2 matches 9 bases. V lost 0 bases and J lost 9; bases outside the gene matches: 9. Per the germline V gene, CDR1 is DFQATT and CDR2 is SNEGSKA (reference sequence). This CDR3 spans 15 amino acids. The CDR3 region has the DNA TGCAGTGCTAGAGATCCCGCCCGTAGCGGGAGCATTCAGTACTTC. Its protein product is CSARDPARSGSIQYF.

The V call is TRBV6-5, the J call TRBJ2-7, with TRBD2 matching 9 bases. Germline V CDR1 and CDR2: MNHEY, SVGAGI. The CDR3 has 16 amino acids. V trimming: 3 bases; J trimming: 5 bases; junction bases outside the gene matches: 11. CDR3 DNA: TGTGCCAGCAGTTATTCCCAGGGACTAGCTCGGGACGAGCAGTACTTC. The encoded protein is CASSYSQGLARDEQYF.

The chain couples TRBV20-1 to TRBJ1-4; D not certain. The V end was cut by 0 bases, the J end by 7 bases, with 12 bases between. This CDR3 region has 14 residues. Germline V gene lookup returns CDR1 DFQATT and CDR2 SNEGSKA (reference sequence). CDR3 nucleotides: TGCAGTGCTAGAGATCGGGGATCCGGTGAAAAACTGTTTTTT. This encodes CSARDRGSGEKLFF.

The rearrangement uses TRBV15 and TRBJ2-5; no definite D call. Trimming pared 1 base from V and 4 bases from J, leaving 7 bases between. The germline CDR1 and CDR2 sequences are LNHNV and YYDKDF (reference sequence). The CDR3 loop spans 13 amino acids. The CDR3 DNA sequence: TGTGCCACCAGCAGAGCTCGAGGAGAGACCCAGTACTTC. Its translation: CATSRARGETQYF.

The gene calls are TRBV7-9 and TRBJ2-1; weak D call: TRBD1 (6 bases). This CDR3 spans 14 amino acids. The germline V gene encodes CDR1 SEHNR and CDR2 FQNEAQ (reference sequence). V was trimmed by 5 bases and J by 6 bases, leaving 14 bases between them. CDR3 in DNA: TGTGCCAGCAGCGAACAGGGCTGGAGCAATGAGCAGTTCTTC. This encodes CASSEQGWSNEQFF.

The rearrangement links TRBV7-6 to TRBJ1-1; tentatively, D is TRBD1 (5 bases). The germline gives CDR1 SGHVS, CDR2 FNYEAQ. Trimming removed 5 bases at V and 6 bases at J, with 19 bases between. The CDR3 is 15 residues long. CDR3 sequence (DNA): TGTGCCAGCAGCGACGTAGCGGGGGGACGGTCTGAAGCTTTCTTT. It codes for CASSDVAGGRSEAFF.

This chain joins TRBV4-2 and TRBJ2-3, with 7 positions matching TRBD2. The CDR3 spans 13 residues. The V and J ends lost 9 bases and 6 bases, in that order; junction bases with no gene match: 9. The germline CDR1 and CDR2 sequences are LGHNA and YNFKEQ. The CDR3 DNA follows: TGTGCCAGTGGACTAGGTGGGGGGGATACGCAGTATTTT. This codes for CASGLGGGDTQYF.

This clonotype was seen only a few times. The J gene is TRBJ1-1, the V gene TRBV12-3 or TRBV12-4; possibly TRBD1 for D (6 bases). CDR3 length: 14 amino acids. V dropped 8 bases and J dropped 3 bases, with 16 bases sitting between them. CDR3 nucleotides: TGTGCCAGCGGTACAACAGGGCTCTACACTGAAGCTTTCTTT. Its protein is CASGTTGLYTEAFF.

This sequence joins TRBV7-8 and TRBJ1-1; D is possibly TRBD1 (6 bases). Trimming cost V 2 bases and J 6 bases, with 16 bases left between them. There are 15 residues in the CDR3. Germline V lookup: CDR1 SGHVS, CDR2 FQNEAQ. CDR3 residues: CASSLLETGTPEAFF. As DNA, the CDR3 is TGTGCCAGCAGCTTATTAGAAACAGGGACCCCTGAAGCTTTCTTT.